Presented here are 3 T cell receptor beta chains from one specimen sequenced in a study of T cell changes during pregnancy in multiple sclerosis (dated by TCRdb to about 2019). The library was generated by the immunoSEQ multiplex PCR assay. TCRdb retrieved this table from immuneACCESS and kept in-frame rearrangements only. Not all clones are present; in checked studies, unresolved V genes account for under half, and no reason is known for the remainder. The sample profile shows about 100,000 clones; 92% of them were found once. The leading ten clones occupy less than 2% of the sample. The source material was peripheral blood, sampled after pregnancy. These TCRs come from a female donor with multiple sclerosis, enrolled in a pregnancy study.

This chain links TRBV5-6 with TRBJ2-2; 10 bases align to TRBD1. V lost 4 bases, J lost 3 bases, and 3 bases stayed unmatched. CDR3 size: 15 residues. Germline assignment: CDR1 SGHDT and CDR2 YYEEEE. In nucleotides, the CDR3 is TGTGCCAGCAGCCGACAGGGGGCCTACACCGGGGAGCTGTTTTTT. Its protein product is CASSRQGAYTGELFF.

This clone has a single count. The V call is TRBV7-9, the J call TRBJ2-2; 10 bases map to TRBD2. Germline loops: CDR1 SEHNR, CDR2 FQNEAQ (reference sequence). This CDR3 is 15 amino acids long. The V gene end was trimmed by 7 bases and the J gene end by 3 bases; junction bases not matched to a gene: 5. This CDR3 reads CASTFSGGYTGELFF. The DNA for the CDR3 is TGTGCCAGCACCTTTAGCGGGGGGTACACCGGGGAGCTGTTTTTT. The entire variable domain, with the rest obtained from reference TRBV7-9 and TRBJ2-2, is as follows: DTGVSQNPRHKITKRGQNVTFRCDPISEHNRLYWYRQTLGQGPEFLTYFQNEAQLEKSRLLSDRFSAERPKGSFSTLEIQRTEQGDSAMYLCASTFSGGYTGELFFGEGSRLTVL.

V gene TRBV29-1 combines with J gene TRBJ2-1; D might be TRBD2 (5 bases). The germline V and J ends were trimmed by 4 bases and 5 bases, with 9 bases remaining between them. Germline V gives CDR1 SQVTM, CDR2 ANQGSEA. The CDR3 has 12 residues. The CDR3 nucleotides read TGCAGCGTTGCTTCAGCGGACAATGAGCAGTTCTTC. Protein sequence: CSVASADNEQFF.